The source of this TCR beta chain is a study of blood T cell repertoires in COVID-19. Whole-study context: Acute-phase and convalescent COVID-19 samples originated in the United States, Italy and Spain. In each case, the material was cDNA or gDNA derived from T cells, B-cell-depleted T cells, or PBMCs.

The V and J ends lost 7 bases and 8 bases, in that order; junction bases with no gene match: 3. Germline CDR1 LNHDA, CDR2 SQIVND (reference sequence). This CDR3 has 13 amino acids. Authors' processing steps: Cell counts per sample came from amplifying reference gene primers. Using immunoSEQ multiplex PCR, the repertoire was profiled, and TCRdb retains in-frame clones only, with some absent. V and J calls and clone size are copied from that table; D and trimming were computed from the DNA. The repertoire holds under 400,000 clones, with 90% as singletons. Specimen: peripheral blood. The receptor comes from a man aged 18-30 years with active or convalescent COVID-19. The rearrangement uses TRBV19 and TRBJ1-6, with 9 bases matching TRBD1. The CDR3 coding sequence is TGTGCCAGTACCCGGGACAGGGATTCACCCCTCCACTTT. Translated, it gives CASTRDRDSPLHF.